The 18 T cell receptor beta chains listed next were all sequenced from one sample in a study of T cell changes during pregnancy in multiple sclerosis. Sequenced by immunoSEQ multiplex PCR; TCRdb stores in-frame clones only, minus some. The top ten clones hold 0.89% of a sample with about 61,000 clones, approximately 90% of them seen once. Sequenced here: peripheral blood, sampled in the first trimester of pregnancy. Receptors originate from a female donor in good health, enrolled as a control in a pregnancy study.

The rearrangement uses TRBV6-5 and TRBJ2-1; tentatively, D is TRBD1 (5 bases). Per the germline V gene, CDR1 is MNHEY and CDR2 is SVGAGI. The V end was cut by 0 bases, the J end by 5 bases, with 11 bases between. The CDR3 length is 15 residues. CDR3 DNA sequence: TGTGCCAGCAGTTACTCGATTAGCAGGGACAATGAGCAGTTCTTC. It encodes CASSYSISRDNEQFF.

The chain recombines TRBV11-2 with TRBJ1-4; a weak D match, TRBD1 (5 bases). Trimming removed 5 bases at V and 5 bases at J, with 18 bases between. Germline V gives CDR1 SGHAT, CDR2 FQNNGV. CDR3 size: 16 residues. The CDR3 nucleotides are TGTGCCAGCAGCCAAGGGGCTCTTACCGGGAATGAAAAACTGTTTTTT. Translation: CASSQGALTGNEKLFF. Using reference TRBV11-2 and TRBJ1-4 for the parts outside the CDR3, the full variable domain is EAGVAQSPRYKIIEKRQSVAFWCNPISGHATLYWYQQILGQGPKLLIQFQNNGVVDDSQLPKDRFSAERLKGVDSTLKIQPAKLEDSAVYLCASSQGALTGNEKLFFGSGTQLSVL.

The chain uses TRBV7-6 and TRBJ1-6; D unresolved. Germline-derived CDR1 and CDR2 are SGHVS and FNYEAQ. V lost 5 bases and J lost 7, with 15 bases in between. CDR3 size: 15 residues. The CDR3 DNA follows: TGTGCCAGCAGCACCTCCTCAGGTCGGAATTCACCCCTCCACTTT. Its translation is CASSTSSGRNSPLHF.

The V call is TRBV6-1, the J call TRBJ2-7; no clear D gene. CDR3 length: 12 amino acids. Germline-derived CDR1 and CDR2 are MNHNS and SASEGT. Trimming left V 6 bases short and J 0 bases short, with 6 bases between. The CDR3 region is CASRQVSYEQYF. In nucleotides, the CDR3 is TGTGCCAGCAGGCAGGTCTCCTACGAGCAGTACTTC.

The CDR3: CASTMRPTGDYEQYF. CDR3 coding DNA: TGCGCCAGCACTATGCGCCCCACGGGGGACTACGAGCAGTACTTC. The chain joins TRBV5-1 to TRBJ2-7; TRBD2 might be the D (6 bases). This CDR3 comprises 15 residues. CDR1 and CDR2 from the germline V gene are SGHRS and YFSETQ. V was cut by 6 bases and J by 3 bases, with 19 bases left in between.

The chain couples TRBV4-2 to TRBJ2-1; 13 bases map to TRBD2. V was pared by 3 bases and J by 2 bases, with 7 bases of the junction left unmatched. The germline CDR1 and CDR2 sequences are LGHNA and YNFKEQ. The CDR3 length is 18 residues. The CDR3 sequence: CASSQDTSGGAPYNEQFF. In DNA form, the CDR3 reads TGTGCCAGCAGCCAGGATACTAGCGGGGGGGCGCCCTACAATGAGCAGTTCTTC.

The CDR3 loop is CASSLRGNTEAFF. The CDR3 DNA reads as TGTGCCAGCAGCCTAAGGGGGAACACTGAAGCTTTCTTT. The chain joins TRBV7-9 to TRBJ1-1; possibly TRBD1 for D (5 bases). There are 13 residues in the CDR3. Germline lookup yields CDR1 SEHNR and CDR2 FQNEAQ (reference sequence). The V and J ends lost 5 bases and 1 base respectively, with 8 bases between them.

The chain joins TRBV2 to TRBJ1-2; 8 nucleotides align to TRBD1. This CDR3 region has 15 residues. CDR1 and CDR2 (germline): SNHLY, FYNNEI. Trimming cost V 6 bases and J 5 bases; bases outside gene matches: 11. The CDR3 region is CASSERTGRGYGYTF. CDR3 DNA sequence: TGTGCCAGCAGCGAAAGGACAGGGAGGGGGTATGGCTACACCTTC.

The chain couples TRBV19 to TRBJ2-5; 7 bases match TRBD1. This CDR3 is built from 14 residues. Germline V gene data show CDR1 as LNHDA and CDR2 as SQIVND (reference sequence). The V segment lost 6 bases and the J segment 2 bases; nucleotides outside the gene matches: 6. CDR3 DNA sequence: TGTGCCAGTAGGATAACAGGGGATCAAGAGACCCAGTACTTC. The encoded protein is CASRITGDQETQYF.

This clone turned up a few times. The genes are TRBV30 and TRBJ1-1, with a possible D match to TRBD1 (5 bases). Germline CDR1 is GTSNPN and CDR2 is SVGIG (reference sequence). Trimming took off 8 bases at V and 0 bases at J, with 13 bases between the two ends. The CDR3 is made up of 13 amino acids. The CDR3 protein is CARGAGMNTEAFF. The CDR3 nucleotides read TGTGCCCGCGGGGCAGGTATGAACACTGAAGCTTTCTTT.

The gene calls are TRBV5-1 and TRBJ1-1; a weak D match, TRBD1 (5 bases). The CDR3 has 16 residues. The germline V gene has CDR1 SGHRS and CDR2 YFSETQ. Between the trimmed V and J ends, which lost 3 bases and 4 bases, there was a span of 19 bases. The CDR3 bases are TGCGCCAGCAGCTGGGGGGATTGGGCTATGGGCACTGAAGCTTTCTTT. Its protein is CASSWGDWAMGTEAFF.

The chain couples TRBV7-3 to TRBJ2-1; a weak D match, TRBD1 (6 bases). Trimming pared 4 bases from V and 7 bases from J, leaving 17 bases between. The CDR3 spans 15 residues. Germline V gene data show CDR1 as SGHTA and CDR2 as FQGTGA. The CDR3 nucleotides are TGTGCCAGCAGCTCAGAGGGACACTCGGGGAATGAGCAGTTCTTC. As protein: CASSSEGHSGNEQFF.

CDR3 sequence (DNA): TGTGCCAGCACATGGGACAGCACCTACGAGCAGTACTTC. It encodes CASTWDSTYEQYF. This sequence joins TRBV6-1 and TRBJ2-7; 7 bases are a match to TRBD1. Germline CDR1 MNHNS, CDR2 SASEGT. The CDR3 totals 13 residues. V lost 7 bases, J lost 2 bases, and 5 bases stayed unmatched.

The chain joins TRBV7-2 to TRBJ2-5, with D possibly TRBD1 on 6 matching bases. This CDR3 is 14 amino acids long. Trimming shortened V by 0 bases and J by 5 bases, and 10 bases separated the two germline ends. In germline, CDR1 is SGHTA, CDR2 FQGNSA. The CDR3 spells CASSLAGAQETQYF. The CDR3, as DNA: TGTGCCAGCAGCTTAGCGGGGGCTCAGGAGACCCAGTACTTC.

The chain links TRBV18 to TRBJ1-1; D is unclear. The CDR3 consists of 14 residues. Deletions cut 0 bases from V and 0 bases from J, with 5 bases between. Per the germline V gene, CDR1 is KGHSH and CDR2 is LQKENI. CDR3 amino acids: CASSPPSVNTEAFF. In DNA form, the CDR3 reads TGTGCCAGCTCACCACCGTCGGTGAACACTGAAGCTTTCTTT.

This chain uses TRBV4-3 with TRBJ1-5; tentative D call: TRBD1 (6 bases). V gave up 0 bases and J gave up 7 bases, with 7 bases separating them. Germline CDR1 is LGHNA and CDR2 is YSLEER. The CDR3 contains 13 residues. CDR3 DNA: TGCGCCAGCAGCCAAGAAAGGGGGCAGCCCCAGCATTTT. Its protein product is CASSQERGQPQHF.

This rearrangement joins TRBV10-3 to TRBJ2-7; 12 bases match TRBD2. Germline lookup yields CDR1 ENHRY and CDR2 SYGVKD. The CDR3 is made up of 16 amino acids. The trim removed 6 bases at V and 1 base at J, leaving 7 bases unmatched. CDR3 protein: CAIRPGLAGPSYEQYF. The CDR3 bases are TGTGCCATCAGGCCGGGACTAGCGGGCCCTTCCTACGAGCAGTACTTC.

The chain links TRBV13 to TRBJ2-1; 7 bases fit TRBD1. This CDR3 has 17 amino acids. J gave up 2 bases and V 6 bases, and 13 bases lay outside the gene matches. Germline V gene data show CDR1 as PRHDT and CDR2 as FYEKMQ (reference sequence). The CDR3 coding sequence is TGTGCCAGCAGTCCCACAGGGGTAGGGGATCCCTACAATGAGCAGTTCTTC. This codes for CASSPTGVGDPYNEQFF.